This T cell receptor beta chain was recovered during a study of human versus mouse CDR3 diversity and MHC coevolution. Overall study findings and caveats: Mice had fewer CDR3 deletions and insertions than humans on average.

Germline V gene data show CDR1 as LNHDA and CDR2 as SQIVND (reference sequence). There are 14 residues in the CDR3. V was shortened by 5 bases and J by 8 bases, with 16 bases between the two germline ends. On this clone: Its specificity is not known.

Clones were sequenced by immunoSEQ multiplex PCR, and TCRdb holds only the in-frame ones, with some missing. The sample has 50,000 to 65,000 clones, 85% to 95% seen once; the top ten hold 18%. Sequencing was performed on naive CD4+ T cells from blood. This sample's subset: CD45RO-negative CD62L-positive naive CD4 T cells. The TCR comes from a person between 55 and 69 years old in good health. The gene calls are TRBV19 and TRBJ2-1; maybe TRBD1 (6 bases). The CDR3 loop is CASSPGTLYDEQFF. In nucleotides, the CDR3 is TGTGCCAGTAGTCCCGGGACACTGTACGATGAGCAGTTCTTC.